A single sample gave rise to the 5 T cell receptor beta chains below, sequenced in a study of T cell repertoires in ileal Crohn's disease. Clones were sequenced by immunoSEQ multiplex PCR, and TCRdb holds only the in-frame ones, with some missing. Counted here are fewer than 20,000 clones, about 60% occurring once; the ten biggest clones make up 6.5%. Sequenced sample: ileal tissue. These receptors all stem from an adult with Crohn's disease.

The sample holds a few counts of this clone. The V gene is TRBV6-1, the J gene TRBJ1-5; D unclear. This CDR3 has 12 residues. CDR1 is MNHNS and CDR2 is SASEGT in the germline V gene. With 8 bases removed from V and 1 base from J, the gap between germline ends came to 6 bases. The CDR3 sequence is CASRGSNQPQHF. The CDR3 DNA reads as TGTGCCAGCCGAGGGAGCAATCAGCCCCAGCATTTT.

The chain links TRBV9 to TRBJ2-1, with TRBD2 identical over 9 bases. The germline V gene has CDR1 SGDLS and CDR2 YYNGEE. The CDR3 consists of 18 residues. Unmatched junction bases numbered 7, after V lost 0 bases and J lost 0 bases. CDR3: CASSVGLAGPSSYNEQFF. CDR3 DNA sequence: TGTGCCAGCAGCGTAGGGCTAGCGGGGCCGAGCTCCTACAATGAGCAGTTCTTC.

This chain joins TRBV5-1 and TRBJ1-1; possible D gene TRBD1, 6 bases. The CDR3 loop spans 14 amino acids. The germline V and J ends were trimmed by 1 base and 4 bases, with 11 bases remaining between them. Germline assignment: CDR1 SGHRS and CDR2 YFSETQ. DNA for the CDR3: TGCGCCAGCAGCTTGAGGGCAGGGGCCACTGAAGCTTTCTTT. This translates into CASSLRAGATEAFF.

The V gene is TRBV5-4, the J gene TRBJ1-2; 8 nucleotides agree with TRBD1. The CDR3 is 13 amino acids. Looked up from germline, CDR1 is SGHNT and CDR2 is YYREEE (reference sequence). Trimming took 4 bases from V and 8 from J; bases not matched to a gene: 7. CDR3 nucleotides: TGTGCCAGCAGCACCCAGGGGGCGCGAGGCTACACCTTC. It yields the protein CASSTQGARGYTF.

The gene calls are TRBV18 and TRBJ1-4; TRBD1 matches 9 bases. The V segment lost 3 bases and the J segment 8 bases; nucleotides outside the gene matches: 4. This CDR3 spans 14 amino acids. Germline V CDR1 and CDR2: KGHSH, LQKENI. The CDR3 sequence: CASSPGQGTEKLFF. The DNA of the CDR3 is TGTGCCAGCTCACCGGGACAGGGTACCGAAAAACTGTTTTTT.